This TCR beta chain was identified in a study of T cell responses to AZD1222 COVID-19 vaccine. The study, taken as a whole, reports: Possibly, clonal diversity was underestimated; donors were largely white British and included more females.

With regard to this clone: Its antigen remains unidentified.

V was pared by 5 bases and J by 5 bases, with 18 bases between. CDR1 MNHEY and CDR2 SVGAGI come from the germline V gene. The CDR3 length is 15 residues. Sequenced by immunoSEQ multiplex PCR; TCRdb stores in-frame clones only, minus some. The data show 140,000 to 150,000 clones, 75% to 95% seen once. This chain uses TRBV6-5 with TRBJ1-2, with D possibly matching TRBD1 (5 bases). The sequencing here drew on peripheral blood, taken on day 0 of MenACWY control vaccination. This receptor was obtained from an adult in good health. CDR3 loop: CASSQSGAGSYGYTF. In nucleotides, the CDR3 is TGTGCCAGCAGTCAGTCGGGTGCAGGGAGTTATGGCTACACCTTC.